This T cell receptor (beta chain) came from a study of CD8 T cells in Susac syndrome. The germline V gene encodes CDR1 SGDLS and CDR2 YYNGEE. Trimming removed 4 bases at V and 3 bases at J, with 19 bases between. The CDR3 is 16 amino acids. Random hexamers were used to reverse transcribe roughly 0.5 to 1 ug of RNA. Coverage of TCR beta CDR3 amplification by immunoSEQ multiplex PCR extended to 54 Vbeta and 13 Jbeta. Each CDR3 protein is one row after TCRdb ran MiXCR on the immunoSEQ multiplex PCR reads. The data contain approximately 110,000 distinct CDR3 sequences, about 94% of them singletons. Sequencing of TCR beta drew on CD8+ and CD4+ T cells from blood. While serving as controls, healthy donors were matched for age and sex. Through negative isolation, CD4+ and CD8+ T cells were obtained, while TEMRA cells were enriched using FACS.

The source of this sequence is a human donor in good health. This chain connects TRBV9 to TRBJ1-1; maybe TRBD1 (5 bases). The sample comprised CD4+ T cells from PBMCs. CDR3: CASSFGTARRYTEAFF. The CDR3 DNA reads TGTGCCAGCAGCTTTGGGACGGCTAGGAGATACACTGAAGCTTTCTTT. The whole variable domain, remainder taken from reference TRBV9 and TRBJ1-1, is DSGVTQTPKHLITATGQRVTLRCSPRSGDLSVYWYQQSLDQGLQFLIQYYNGEERAKGNILERFSAQQFPDLHSELNLSSLELGDSALYFCASSFGTARRYTEAFFGQGTRLTVV.